This T cell receptor beta chain was identified in a study of IL-32 and malignant T cell survival in cutaneous lymphoma (dated by TCRdb to the early 2020s). Some background on the complete study: High-throughput TCR sequencing tested whether surviving TCR Vbeta+ T cells in IL-32 cultures were the malignant clone rather than benign T cells sharing that Vbeta. A couple of CTCL donors were studied by high-throughput TCR sequencing, confirming IL-32beta supported malignant T cell survival in vitro.

From the cysteine through the phenylalanine, the CDR3 covers 15 amino acids. The sequence is cut down to CDR3 DNA, 45 bases in frame from base 1. V drops 2 bases and J drops 2 bases, leaving 10 bases in between. Sequences KGHSY (CDR1) and FQNENV (CDR2) are obtained from the germline V gene. Using the QIAamp DNA Mini kit, genomic DNA was extracted and then profiled by immunoSEQ with roughly 85-450 ng of DNA template. Imported from immuneACCESS, the table was reduced by TCRdb to in-frame sequences with V and J called. These copies leave out some clones; in studies compared against another copy, an unresolved V gene accounts for under half, and the cause of the remainder is not known. A total of 2,000 to 2,500 clones appear in this sample, about four fifths of them only once. The ten largest clones add up to around 50% of the sample. Notes on this clone: This clone's antigen is unknown. Base qualities are missing; no much larger clone stands one base away.

General conclusions and limits of the study: The kinetics of enhanced malignant T cell survival in culture varied somewhat between CTCL blood donors. By inducing large CD14+ antigen-presenting cells that reduced apoptosis, IL-32beta appeared to support the survival of malignant T cells in vitro. Persistence of malignant T cell TCRs after in vitro culture with IL-32beta was shown by TCR sequencing. The methods did not state the exact culture duration for the TCR-sequenced samples.

Blood samples came from patients with leukemic cutaneous T cell lymphoma (Sezary syndrome) treated at a US cutaneous lymphoma program. Ficoll centrifugation was used to isolate peripheral blood mononuclear cells from the blood of patients. The sample here was blood, taken on day 0. This receptor was obtained from a human donor with cutaneous T cell lymphoma. The sequence joins TRBV16 to TRBJ1-5; the D gene is perhaps TRBD1, on 6 matching bases. The DNA sequence reads TGTGCCAGCAGCCAACCGGACAGTGGCAATCAGCCCCAGCATTTT. The encoded protein is CASSQPDSGNQPQHF.